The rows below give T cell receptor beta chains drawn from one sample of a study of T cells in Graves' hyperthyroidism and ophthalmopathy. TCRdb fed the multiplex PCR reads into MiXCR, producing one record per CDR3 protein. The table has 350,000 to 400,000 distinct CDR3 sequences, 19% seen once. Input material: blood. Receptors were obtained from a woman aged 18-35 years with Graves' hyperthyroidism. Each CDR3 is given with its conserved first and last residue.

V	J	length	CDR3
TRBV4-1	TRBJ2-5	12	CASSQALETQYF
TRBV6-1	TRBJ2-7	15	CASSEAGIKSYEQYF
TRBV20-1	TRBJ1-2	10	CSALRRGYTF
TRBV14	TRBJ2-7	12	CASSQYPLEQYF
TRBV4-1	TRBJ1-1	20	CASSQAPGQGLERRNTEAFF
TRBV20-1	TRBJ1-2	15	CSARGGTGGLTGYTF
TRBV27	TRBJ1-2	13	CASSLGARYGYTF
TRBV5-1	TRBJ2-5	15	CASSLALAGKETQYF
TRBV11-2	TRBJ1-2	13	CASSLNEGYGYTF
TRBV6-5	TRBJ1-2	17	CASSSPHTSRQNYGYTF
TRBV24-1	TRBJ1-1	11	CATSGDRGAFF
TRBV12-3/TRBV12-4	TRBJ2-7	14	CASSFGQNSYEQYF
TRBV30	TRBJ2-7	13	CAWSPTGLYEQYF
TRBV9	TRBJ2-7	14	CASSVDPSKGEQYF
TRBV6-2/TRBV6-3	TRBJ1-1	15	CASSPLGTGGTEAFF
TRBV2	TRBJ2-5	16	CASSDPSGGSQETQYF
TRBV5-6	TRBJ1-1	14	CASSWTRDLTEAFF
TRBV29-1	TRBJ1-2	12	CSVRKTLGGYTF
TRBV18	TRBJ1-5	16	CASSPSGAGVNQPQHF
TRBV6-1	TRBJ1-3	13	CASSEFFGNTIYF
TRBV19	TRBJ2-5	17	CASSPSLGGAPKETQYF
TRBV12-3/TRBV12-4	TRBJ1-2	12	CASGQGSGGYTF
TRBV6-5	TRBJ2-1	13	CASRDFSYNEQFF
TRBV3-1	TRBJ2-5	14	CASSQYHSPETQYF
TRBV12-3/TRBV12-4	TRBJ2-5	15	CASSWGGPLGETQYF
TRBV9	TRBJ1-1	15	CASSPPGQGDTEAFF